This T cell receptor beta chain was recorded in a study of blood T cell repertoires in COVID-19. Study-level background: Material from acute and convalescent COVID-19 was sourced from the United States, Italy and Spain. T cells, B-cell-depleted T cells, or PBMCs provided the cDNA or gDNA that served as material.

The authors' processing: Amplification with reference gene primers provided the estimates of nucleated cell counts. Here immunoSEQ multiplex PCR was the method, and the copy in TCRdb shows in-frame clones only, minus some. V and J calls and clone size are those listed in that table; D and trimming were worked out from the DNA. This sample has about 120,000 clones, with 70% to 90% found just once. Germline-derived CDR1 and CDR2 are KGHSH and LQKENI. The CDR3 runs to 14 residues. V shed 4 bases and J 3 bases; nucleotides not matched to a gene: 3. This chain links TRBV18 with TRBJ1-3, with TRBD1 matching 7 bases. The sequencing input was peripheral blood. The source is a man in his forties with acute or convalescent COVID-19. This CDR3 is CASSQGAGGNTIYF. The CDR3 DNA reads TGTGCCAGCTCACAGGGGGCAGGTGGAAACACCATATATTTT.